The clone carrying this TCR beta chain has just one count. The data derive from a study of blood T cell repertoires in COVID-19. For the study at large: The United States, Italy and Spain were the sources of the acute and convalescent COVID-19 samples. Nucleic acid was either cDNA or gDNA, and it came from T cells, B-cell-depleted T cells, or PBMCs.

Libraries were prepared by immunoSEQ multiplex PCR; TCRdb keeps only in-frame clonotypes and omits some of them. The data contain approximately 300,000 clones, approximately 83% of them singletons. From germline, CDR1 is KGHDR and CDR2 SFDVKD. V trimming: 5 bases; J trimming: 0 bases; junction bases outside the gene matches: 8. The CDR3 covers 16 residues. Cohort 3 recovered donors had two negative PCRs, clearance, or symptom resolution. Sequencing was done on a sample of PBMCs or T cells enriched from blood (not recorded which). The sequence derives from a woman in her twenties or thirties who had recovered from COVID-19. The chain is built from TRBV24-1 and TRBJ2-5; TRBD2 matches 7 bases. CDR3 bases: TGTGCCACCAGTGCCGTTTGGGGAGGGAACCAAGAGACCCAGTACTTC. Its translation: CATSAVWGGNQETQYF.